This T cell receptor (beta chain) was found in a study of beta chain features in type 1 diabetes. General study points: Sampled from patients, naive, central memory and Treg TCRB repertoires appeared more similar than those sampled from healthy donors.

The CDR3 is 14 amino acids. Per the germline V gene, CDR1 is MDHEN and CDR2 is SYDVKM. V shed 4 bases and J 7 bases; nucleotides not matched to a gene: 7. For this clone: Its antigen is unidentified.

Staining for CD45RO/CCR7/CD25/CD127/CD95/CD27 allowed sorting of CD4+ naive, central memory, regulatory and stem cell-like memory cells. What was sequenced were expressed TCRB transcripts, since all of the isolated RNA had been reverse transcribed. Libraries were prepared by immunoSEQ multiplex PCR; TCRdb keeps only in-frame clonotypes and omits some of them. The table lists a few hundred thousand clones, 30% of them singletons, with around 0.065% in the top ten. The chain is built from TRBV28 and TRBJ2-1; 7 bases line up with TRBD2. The receptor was derived from a man younger than 35 in good health. Sequencing used naive CD4+ T cells from blood. In DNA form, the CDR3 reads TGTGCCAGCAGTTCCCATCCGCGGGGGAATGAGCAGTTCTTC. Amino acid sequence: CASSSHPRGNEQFF.